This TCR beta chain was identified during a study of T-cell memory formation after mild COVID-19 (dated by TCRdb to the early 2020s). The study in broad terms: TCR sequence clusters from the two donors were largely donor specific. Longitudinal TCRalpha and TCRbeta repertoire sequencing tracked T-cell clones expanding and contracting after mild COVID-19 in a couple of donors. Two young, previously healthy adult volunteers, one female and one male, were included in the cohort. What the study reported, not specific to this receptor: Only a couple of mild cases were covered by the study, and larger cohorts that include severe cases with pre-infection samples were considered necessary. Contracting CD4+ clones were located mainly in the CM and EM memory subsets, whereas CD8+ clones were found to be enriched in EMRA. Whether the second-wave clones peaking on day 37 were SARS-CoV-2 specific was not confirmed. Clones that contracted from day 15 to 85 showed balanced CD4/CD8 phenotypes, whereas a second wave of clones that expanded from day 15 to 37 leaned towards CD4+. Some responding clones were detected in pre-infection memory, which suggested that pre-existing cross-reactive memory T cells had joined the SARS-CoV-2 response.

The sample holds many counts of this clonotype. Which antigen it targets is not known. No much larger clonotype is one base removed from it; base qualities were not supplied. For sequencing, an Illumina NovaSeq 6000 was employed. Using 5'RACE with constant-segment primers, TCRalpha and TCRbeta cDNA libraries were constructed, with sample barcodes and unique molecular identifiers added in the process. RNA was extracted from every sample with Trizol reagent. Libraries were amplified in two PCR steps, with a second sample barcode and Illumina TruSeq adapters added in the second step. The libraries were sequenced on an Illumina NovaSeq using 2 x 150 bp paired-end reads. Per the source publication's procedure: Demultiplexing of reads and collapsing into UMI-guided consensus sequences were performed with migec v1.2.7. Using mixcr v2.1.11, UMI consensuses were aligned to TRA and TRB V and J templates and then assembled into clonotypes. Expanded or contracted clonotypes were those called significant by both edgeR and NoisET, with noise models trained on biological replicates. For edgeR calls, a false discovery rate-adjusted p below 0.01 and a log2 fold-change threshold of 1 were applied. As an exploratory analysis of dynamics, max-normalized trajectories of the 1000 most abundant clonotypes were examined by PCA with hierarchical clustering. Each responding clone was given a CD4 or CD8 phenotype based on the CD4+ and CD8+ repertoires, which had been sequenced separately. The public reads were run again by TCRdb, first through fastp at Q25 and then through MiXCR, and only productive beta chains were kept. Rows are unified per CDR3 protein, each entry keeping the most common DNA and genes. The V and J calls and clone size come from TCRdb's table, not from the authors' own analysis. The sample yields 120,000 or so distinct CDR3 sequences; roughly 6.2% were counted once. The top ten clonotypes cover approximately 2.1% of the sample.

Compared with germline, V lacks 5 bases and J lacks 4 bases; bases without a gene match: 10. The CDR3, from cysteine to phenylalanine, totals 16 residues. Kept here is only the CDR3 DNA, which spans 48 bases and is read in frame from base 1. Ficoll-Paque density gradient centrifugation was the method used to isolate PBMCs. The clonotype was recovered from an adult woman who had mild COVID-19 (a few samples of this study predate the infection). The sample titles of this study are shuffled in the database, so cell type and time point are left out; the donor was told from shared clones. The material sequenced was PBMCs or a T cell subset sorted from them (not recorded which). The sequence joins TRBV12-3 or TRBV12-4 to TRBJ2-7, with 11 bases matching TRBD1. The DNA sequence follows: TGTGCCAGCAGTGGCGTGGAGGGGACAGGGGGTTACGAGCAGTACTTC. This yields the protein CASSGVEGTGGYEQYF.